The 29 T cell receptor beta chains in this list originate from one sample, sequenced in a study of control samples from healthy donors and cancer patients. Clones were read by immunoSEQ multiplex PCR, and TCRdb kept only the in-frame ones, dropping some. Among tens of thousands of clones listed, 70% to 90% were seen once. The sample taken for sequencing was blood. Source of these receptors: a woman in her 50s in good health.

The chain combines TRBV4-2 with TRBJ1-3, with D tentatively TRBD1 (6 bases). Germline CDR1 LGHNA, CDR2 YNFKEQ. CDR3 length equals 14 residues. Trimming took off 1 base at V and 4 bases at J, with 8 bases between the two ends. Here the CDR3 reads CASSQAGAGNTIYF. CDR3 coding DNA: TGTGCCAGCAGCCAAGCAGGGGCGGGAAACACCATATATTTT.

This rearrangement joins TRBV7-9 to TRBJ1-2; maybe TRBD1 (5 bases). This CDR3 comprises 15 residues. The germline V gene has CDR1 SEHNR and CDR2 FQNEAQ (reference sequence). Deletions cut 6 bases from V and 4 bases from J, with 18 bases between. CDR3 residues: CASSLMIRDFYGYTF. As DNA, the CDR3 is TGTGCCAGCAGTCTTATGATCCGGGACTTCTATGGCTACACCTTC.

The rearrangement joins TRBV6-5 to TRBJ2-7; TRBD2 aligns across 8 bases. Germline V gene sequence: CDR1 MNHEY, CDR2 SVGAGI. Unmatched junction bases numbered 12, after V lost 6 bases and J lost 5 bases. The CDR3 runs to 15 residues. CDR3 coding DNA: TGTGCCAGCAGCCTCACCGGGACTAGAAGGGACGAGCAGTACTTC. Translated: CASSLTGTRRDEQYF.

V is TRBV3-1 (or the pseudogene TRBV3-2) and J is TRBJ2-7; a weak D match, TRBD2 (6 bases). The CDR3 totals 17 residues. Trimming removed 0 bases at V and 3 bases at J, with 18 bases between. Germline lookup yields CDR1 LGHDT and CDR2 YNNKEL (reference sequence). The CDR3 DNA sequence: TGTGCCAGCAGCCAAGATCCAATGGCGGGGCTACTCTACGAGCAGTACTTC. Residues: CASSQDPMAGLLYEQYF.

This sequence joins TRBV30 and TRBJ2-1; possibly TRBD2 for D (7 bases). CDR3 length equals 16 residues. Germline-derived CDR1 and CDR2 are GTSNPN and SVGIG (reference sequence). The V and J ends lost 4 bases and 8 bases respectively, with 24 bases between them. CDR3 DNA sequence: TGTGCCTGGACCACCTACTTGGCGGGGGCCCTTGATGAGCAGTTCTTC. This sequence encodes CAWTTYLAGALDEQFF.

CDR3 in DNA: TGTGCCAGCAGCGAGACGGGGATGGATGAGCAGTTCTTC. This codes for CASSETGMDEQFF. This chain joins TRBV9 and TRBJ2-1; D might be TRBD2 (5 bases). CDR3 length: 13 residues. Per the germline V gene, CDR1 is SGDLS and CDR2 is YYNGEE. V lost 3 bases and J lost 8, with 12 bases in between.

The rearrangement joins TRBV3-1 (or the pseudogene TRBV3-2) to TRBJ2-7; D could derive from TRBD1 or TRBD2 (5 bases each). V lost 0 bases to trimming and J lost 6 bases, with 15 bases between them. The CDR3 covers 15 residues. Germline CDR1 and CDR2: LGHDT and YNNKEL (reference sequence). CDR3 coding DNA: TGTGCCAGCAGCCAAGATTGGGACGGATCAGGCGAGCAGTACTTC. Protein sequence: CASSQDWDGSGEQYF.

This chain joins TRBV6-5 and TRBJ1-4; D might be TRBD1 (6 bases). The CDR3 length is 14 residues. Trimming cost V 6 bases and J 2 bases, with 10 bases left between them. Germline V gives CDR1 MNHEY, CDR2 SVGAGI. Here the CDR3 reads CASRPDSTNEKLFF. The CDR3 nucleotides read TGTGCCAGCAGGCCGGACAGCACTAATGAAAAACTGTTTTTT.

This chain connects TRBV19 to TRBJ1-5; perhaps TRBD1 as D (5 bases). Germline V gene sequence: CDR1 LNHDA, CDR2 SQIVND (reference sequence). The V end was cut by 3 bases, the J end by 3 bases, with 9 bases between. The CDR3 loop spans 14 amino acids. This chain's CDR3 is CASSIRAVNQPQHF. CDR3 DNA sequence: TGTGCCAGTAGTATCAGGGCAGTCAATCAGCCCCAGCATTTT.

V gene TRBV7-2 combines with J gene TRBJ2-7; TRBD2 agrees at 8 bases. Losses at the gene ends were 1 base for V and 0 bases for J; bases not matched to a gene: 5. The V gene's germline CDR1 is SGHTA and CDR2 FQGNSA. CDR3 length: 16 amino acids. CDR3 protein: CASSLVGGGSSYEQYF. CDR3 nucleotide sequence: TGTGCCAGCAGCTTAGTTGGCGGGGGGTCCTCCTACGAGCAGTACTTC. Complete variable domain (other parts from reference TRBV7-2 and TRBJ2-7): GAGVSQSPSNKVTEKGKDVELRCDPISGHTALYWYRQSLGQGLEFLIYFQGNSAPDKSGLPSDRFSAERTGGSVSTLTIQRTQQEDSAVYLCASSLVGGGSSYEQYFGPGTRLTVT.

The gene calls are TRBV9 and TRBJ2-7, with TRBD2 matching over 9 bases. V lost 0 bases, J lost 0 bases, and 7 bases stayed unmatched. The CDR3 totals 17 residues. Per the germline V gene, CDR1 is SGDLS and CDR2 is YYNGEE. This chain's CDR3 is CASSVGIGGGDSYEQYF. The CDR3 DNA follows: TGTGCCAGCAGCGTAGGGATCGGCGGGGGGGACTCCTACGAGCAGTACTTC. Combining the CDR3 with reference TRBV9 and TRBJ2-7 gives the whole variable domain DSGVTQTPKHLITATGQRVTLRCSPRSGDLSVYWYQQSLDQGLQFLIQYYNGEERAKGNILERFSAQQFPDLHSELNLSSLELGDSALYFCASSVGIGGGDSYEQYFGPGTRLTVT.

The rearrangement uses TRBV5-6 and TRBJ1-1, with no clear D. V was clipped by 4 bases and J by 9 bases, with 19 bases between them. Germline V gene sequence: CDR1 SGHDT, CDR2 YYEEEE. CDR3 length: 14 residues. This chain's CDR3 is CASSRTAGRSQAFF. Here the CDR3 DNA reads TGTGCCAGCAGCAGGACGGCTGGGAGGTCTCAAGCTTTCTTT.

The rearrangement joins TRBV9 to TRBJ1-3; D unresolved. Germline values: CDR1 SGDLS, CDR2 YYNGEE. The CDR3 contains 12 residues. The V and J ends lost 5 bases and 7 bases respectively, with 10 bases between them. The CDR3 loop reads CASSQPGNTIYF. CDR3 DNA: TGTGCCAGCAGTCAGCCCGGGAACACCATATATTTT.

The gene calls are TRBV29-1 and TRBJ1-2, with 7 bases fitting TRBD1. Germline V gene lookup returns CDR1 SQVTM and CDR2 ANQGSEA. The V gene end was trimmed by 3 bases and the J gene end by 4 bases; junction bases not matched to a gene: 2. CDR3 length: 12 amino acids. The CDR3 is CSVERTGYGYTF. The CDR3 DNA reads as TGCAGCGTTGAGAGGACAGGCTATGGCTACACCTTC.

The chain recombines TRBV30 with TRBJ1-1; 7 bases fit TRBD1. V lost 2 bases and J lost 6; bases outside the gene matches: 12. The germline gives CDR1 GTSNPN, CDR2 SVGIG (reference sequence). This CDR3 is 15 amino acids long. The CDR3 DNA reads as TGTGCCTGGAGTTCCTCAAGTCAGGGGGATTCTGAAGCTTTCTTT. This encodes CAWSSSSQGDSEAFF.

The chain recombines TRBV15 with TRBJ2-3, with 8 bases matching TRBD2. CDR3 length equals 16 residues. The V gene's germline CDR1 is LNHNV and CDR2 YYDKDF (reference sequence). J gave up 3 bases and V 0 bases, and 5 bases lay outside the gene matches. The CDR3 nucleotides are TGTGCCACCAGCAGAGATACGCGGGGGGCTACAGATACGCAGTATTTT. Encoded protein: CATSRDTRGATDTQYF.

Written as DNA, the CDR3 is TGTGCCAGCAGTGACCAGGACCTGCGCAGCTACTATGGCTACACCTTC. Its protein product is CASSDQDLRSYYGYTF. This sequence joins TRBV2 and TRBJ1-2; D remains unclear. With 3 bases removed from V and 3 bases from J, the gap between germline ends came to 17 bases. This CDR3 spans 16 amino acids. The germline V gene encodes CDR1 SNHLY and CDR2 FYNNEI. Combining the CDR3 with reference TRBV2 and TRBJ1-2 gives the whole variable domain EPEVTQTPSHQVTQMGQEVILRCVPISNHLYFYWYRQILGQKVEFLVSFYNNEISEKSEIFDDQFSVERPDGSNFTLKIRSTKLEDSAMYFCASSDQDLRSYYGYTFGSGTRLTVV.

Only a few counts were recorded for this clone. The chain employs TRBV6-1 and TRBJ2-7; 10 bases map to TRBD1. The CDR3 spans 14 residues. V lost 0 bases to trimming and J lost 11 bases; unmatched junction nucleotides: 7. Germline assignment: CDR1 MNHNS and CDR2 SASEGT. The DNA of the CDR3 is TGTGCCAGCAGTGAAGCGGGACAGGGGCTACGAGAGTACTTC. Residues: CASSEAGQGLREYF.

This sequence joins TRBV27 and TRBJ2-7; D may be TRBD2 (6 bases). V lost 8 bases and J 1 base, leaving 9 bases between the germline ends. The CDR3 has 12 amino acids. Germline-derived CDR1 and CDR2 are MNHEY and SMNVEV (reference sequence). The CDR3 region has the DNA TGTGCCAGCGGAGGGAGTTCCTACGAGCAGTACTTC. This gives the protein CASGGSSYEQYF.

The chain carries TRBV2 and TRBJ2-3; no clear D gene. Per germline, CDR1 SNHLY and CDR2 FYNNEI. The length of the CDR3 is 14 residues. V lost 4 bases, J lost 0 bases, and 8 bases lay in between. The CDR3 DNA follows: TGTGCCAGCAGTGTTCAGAAAAGCACAGATACGCAGTATTTT. This sequence encodes CASSVQKSTDTQYF.

This clone is medium-sized. This rearrangement joins TRBV30 to TRBJ2-7; D remains ambiguous. Germline V gene sequence: CDR1 GTSNPN, CDR2 SVGIG (reference sequence). V was clipped by 0 bases and J by 5 bases, with 14 bases between them. The CDR3 totals 14 residues. The CDR3 DNA follows: TGTGCCTGGAGTGTACTACTGAGAGCCGACGAGCAGTACTTC. It yields the protein CAWSVLLRADEQYF.

This chain connects TRBV24-1 to TRBJ2-3, with 8 bases fitting TRBD1. The CDR3 totals 14 residues. With V trimmed by 3 bases and J by 6 bases, 4 bases remained unmatched. Germline CDR1 reads KGHDR; CDR2 reads SFDVKD. The CDR3 coding sequence is TGTGCCACCAGTGATCAGGGGGCGGTGGATACGCAGTATTTT. This sequence encodes CATSDQGAVDTQYF.

The rearrangement joins TRBV9 to TRBJ1-2; D may be TRBD1 (5 bases). The CDR3 length is 13 residues. V lost 2 bases and J 8 bases, leaving 13 bases between the germline ends. CDR1 is SGDLS, CDR2 YYNGEE, per germline. The CDR3: CASSVGDLSGYTF. Here the CDR3 DNA reads TGTGCCAGCAGCGTCGGGGACTTGAGCGGCTACACCTTC.

This clone was picked up a small number of times. The chain is built from TRBV21-1 and TRBJ2-3; TRBD2, the D gene given by the table, was not confirmed from the DNA. TRBV21-1 is deemed a pseudogene. The CDR3 length is 13 residues. The chain's CDR3 is CASSGGGTDTQYF. The CDR3 DNA reads TGTGCCAGCAGCGGCGGTGGAACAGATACGCAGTATTTT.

This rearrangement joins TRBV6-5 to TRBJ1-5; 8 bases fit TRBD1. V dropped 5 bases and J dropped 16; count of bases not matched to a gene: 10. Germline V lookup: CDR1 MNHEY, CDR2 SVGAGI. This CDR3 comprises 12 residues. Here the CDR3 reads CASSPRTGLVHF. The CDR3 region has the DNA TGTGCCAGCAGTCCTAGGACAGGGTTGGTTCATTTT.

This clone was detected only once. CDR3 protein: CASSLNRRPIYGYTF. Here the CDR3 DNA reads TGTGCCAGCAGCTTAAATCGCAGGCCTATATACGGCTACACCTTC. The V call is TRBV11-2, the J call TRBJ1-2; unclear D gene. The CDR3 length is 15 residues. Germline V gene sequence: CDR1 SGHAT, CDR2 FQNNGV. V lost 2 bases and J lost 8, with 18 bases in between.

The gene calls are TRBV6-2 or TRBV6-3 and TRBJ1-1; 11 bases are a match to TRBD1. This CDR3 is built from 14 residues. Germline V lookup: CDR1 MNHEY, CDR2 SVGEGT. V was pared by 4 bases and J by 7 bases, with 5 bases of the junction left unmatched. CDR3: CASSSGTGGVEAFF. CDR3 nucleotide sequence: TGTGCCAGCAGTTCCGGGACAGGGGGAGTTGAAGCTTTCTTT.

V usage is TRBV4-1 and J usage is TRBJ2-6, with unresolved D. This CDR3 contains 17 residues. Trimming took 0 bases from V and 2 from J, leaving 11 bases between them. Per the germline V gene, CDR1 is MGHRA and CDR2 is YSYEKL. CDR3 loop: CASSQEAAWAGANVLTF. CDR3 DNA: TGCGCCAGCAGCCAAGAGGCCGCGTGGGCTGGGGCCAACGTCCTGACTTTC.

This clone appeared once. The chain joins TRBV5-1 to TRBJ1-2; no reliable D call. The V and J ends lost 0 bases and 4 bases respectively, with 10 bases between them. Germline CDR1 and CDR2: SGHRS and YFSETQ. The CDR3 is made up of 14 amino acids. The CDR3 DNA reads TGCGCCAGCAGCTTGGTTCTCTACTCCTATGGCTACACCTTC. Protein product: CASSLVLYSYGYTF.